This T cell receptor beta chain was retrieved from a study of blood T cell repertoires in COVID-19. About the research overall: COVID-19 samples from acute and convalescent phases originated in the United States, Italy and Spain. The analysed material was cDNA or gDNA that came from T cells, B-cell-depleted T cells, or PBMCs.

CDR3 size: 13 residues. CDR1 and CDR2 (germline): SGHDT, YYEEEE. Trimming took 2 bases from V and 3 from J, leaving 6 bases between them. As originally analysed: Reference gene primer amplification in the assay estimated nucleated cell counts. Libraries were prepared by immunoSEQ multiplex PCR; TCRdb keeps only in-frame clonotypes and omits some of them. That table gives V, J and clone size, and the DNA gave D and trimming. The sample has approximately 240,000 clones; 85% are singletons. This TCR was recovered from a woman aged 60-75 years with active or convalescent COVID-19. V usage is TRBV5-6 and J usage is TRBJ2-1; D gene unclear. The source material was peripheral blood. The CDR3 sequence: CASSLTGYNEQFF. CDR3 DNA: TGTGCCAGCAGCTTAACGGGCTACAATGAGCAGTTCTTC.